Below, one T cell receptor beta chain is given with its context. It lacks a known antigen. No clone much larger than this one lies a single base away; base qualities are absent. V drops 5 bases and J drops 3 bases, leaving 8 bases in between. Looking up the germline V gene yields CDR1 SGHAT and CDR2 FQNNGV. From its cysteine to its phenylalanine, the CDR3 spans 12 amino acids. Kept here is only the CDR3 DNA, which spans 36 bases and is read in frame from base 1. CD8 naive samples consisted of CD45RO-negative cells that were positively selected for CCR7, yielding a CD45RA+CCR7+ population without TemRA cells. The donors were healthy, HIV-negative adults with no recently reported acute infections or vaccinations. Every donor was a Caucasian adult residing in Nashville, Tennessee, USA. Blood was obtained by leukapheresis, after which PBMCs were separated by Ficoll-Histopaque density gradient centrifugation and cryopreserved in liquid nitrogen vapor phase. Analytical flow cytometry was used to check the purity and quantity of every magnetically sorted T cell population. Genomic DNA was isolated from each sorted fraction and quantified by UV absorbance on a Nanodrop 2000c.

This record comes from a study of shared clonotypes between healthy human individuals (dated by TCRdb to 2018 to 2020). For the wider study: Two women and a few men aged 18 to 49 years were included in the cohort. For each donor, CD4 naive and CD4 memory were each run on three plates, CD8 naive on two plates, and CD8 memory on one plate. The study deeply sequenced blood TCR repertoires of about 5 healthy adults to estimate repertoire size and the extent of clonotype sharing between individuals. Different laboratories and diverse techniques were used to prepare libraries and sequence TCR repertoires, to increase sequencing depth and limit assay-specific biases. Each donor's leukapheresis produced roughly between roughly 0.9 and 8.9 billion PBMCs.

Using the deep immunoSEQ assay, TCR CDR3 regions were amplified from genomic DNA by multiplex PCR. For each cell subset, the extracted genomic DNA was distributed evenly across all wells of several immunoSEQ 96-well plates, and each plate served as one replicate. For sorted subsets, about 210 ng of genomic DNA, equivalent to about 30,000 T cell genomes, went into each replicate PCR. Purified libraries were measured with a Qubit 3.0 fluorometer, size-checked on a Bioanalyzer 2100, and measured again with the KAPA Library Quantification kit. Each immunoSEQ 96-well plate was sequenced on its own single-read 150-cycle Illumina NextSeq 550 flow cell. As for how the authors treated the data: Because the immunoSEQ output held only junctional sequences and lacked quality scores, the filtering could not match the filtering applied to full-length reads. Sequences were annotated with PyIR, a Python wrapper for IgBLAST v1.9, and V/J genes and CDR3 were assigned using IMGT germline references. Reads with weak V/J assignments (E-value above 1e-6), missing CDR3, stop codons, out-of-frame junctions, or ambiguous translated residues were removed. V3J clonotypes were defined as sequences sharing an identical inferred V gene, J gene, and CDR3 amino acid sequence. To compute the percentage overlap between repertoires, the number of shared unique clonotypes was divided by the size of the smaller repertoire. RTK rarefaction, the Chao1 estimator, and Recon v2.1 estimates of unobserved clonotypes were used to assess repertoire richness. OLGA was used to compute generation probabilities for all TCRbeta clonotypes that the gDNA method yielded from a handful of donors. TCRdb mirrors the immuneACCESS table, restricted to in-frame sequences. Some clones are absent from its copies; in checked studies, under half trace to an unresolved V gene, and the reason for the others is unknown. That table furnishes V, J and clone size, whereas the DNA furnished D and trimming. Across this sample there are roughly 2 million clones, with about 95% seen only once. About 1.1% of the sample is taken by the ten largest.

Summary of the overall study and its limitations: Sharing across a few donors was observed for about 5% of naive CD4, under 4% of naive CD8, over 2% of memory CD4, and approximately 0.41% of memory CD8 clonotypes. Sampling was restricted to blood, and TCR repertoires in tissue are likely to differ from TCR repertoires in blood. Incomplete sequencing was indicated by rarefaction of sorted-subset datasets, despite the large sequencing depth. Based on pairwise subsampling, the degree of clonotype sharing among donors was expected to be affected by sequencing depth. Because the study included a small number of donors, the genetic and exposure-history diversity represented was limited. Naive subsets generally had larger estimated clonotype richness than memory subsets did. Compared with non-shared clonotypes, the clonotypes found in all four sorted-subset donors had higher generation probabilities.

The chain couples TRBV11-2 to TRBJ2-7, with the D gene not confidently named. Material for sequencing was naive CD8+ T cells sorted from blood. The sample's cell subset or site, from its label and the paper: CD45RA+CCR7+. The receptor was derived from a man younger than 35 in good health. The CDR3 in this case is CASSPPYYEQYF. The DNA sequence follows: TGTGCCAGCAGCCCCCCATACTACGAGCAGTACTTC. Reference TRBV11-2 and TRBJ2-7 genes cover what lies past the CDR3, so the full variable domain is EAGVAQSPRYKIIEKRQSVAFWCNPISGHATLYWYQQILGQGPKLLIQFQNNGVVDDSQLPKDRFSAERLKGVDSTLKIQPAKLEDSAVYLCASSPPYYEQYFGPGTRLTVT.